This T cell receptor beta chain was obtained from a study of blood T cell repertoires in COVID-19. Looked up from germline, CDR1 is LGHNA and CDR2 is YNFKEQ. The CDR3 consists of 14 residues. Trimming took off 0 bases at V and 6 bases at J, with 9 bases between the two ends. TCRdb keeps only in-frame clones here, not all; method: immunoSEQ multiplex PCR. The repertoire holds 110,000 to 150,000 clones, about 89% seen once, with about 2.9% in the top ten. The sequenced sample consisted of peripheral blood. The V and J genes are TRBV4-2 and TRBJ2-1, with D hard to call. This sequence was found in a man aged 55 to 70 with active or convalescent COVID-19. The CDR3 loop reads CASSQDGSSNEQFF. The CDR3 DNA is TGTGCCAGCAGCCAAGATGGATCTAGCAATGAGCAGTTCTTC.